Shown below are 28 T cell receptor beta chains from a single sample sequenced in a study of human T cells and chemical hapten exposure. The time point was: pre-sensitization, week 0. Noted treatment: therapeutic diphenylcyclopropenone sensitization with weekly scalp DPC. TCRdb reanalysed the RACE reads using MiXCR and keeps one entry per CDR3 protein. The sample has roughly 110,000 distinct CDR3 sequences, 12% seen once; the top ten hold over 1.5%. Here the sequenced sample was whole blood, taken in connection with sensitization to the hapten diphenylcyclopropenone (DPC). The receptors were gathered from a woman in her forties or fifties with alopecia areata. Some clones in this sample may be carry-over from other donors' samples.

This clonotype showed up just a few times. The gene calls are TRBV6-2 or TRBV6-3 and TRBJ2-5; maybe TRBD1 (6 bases). The CDR3 spans 12 residues. The germline gives CDR1 MNHEY, CDR2 SVGEGT. This chain's CDR3 is CAVDGDKETQYF. The CDR3 DNA follows: TGTGCTGTCGATGGGGACAAAGAGACCCAGTACTTC.

This clonotype was found a few times. The gene calls are TRBV9 and TRBJ2-3, with D tentatively TRBD2 (6 bases). This CDR3 is built from 14 residues. The germline V gene has CDR1 SGDLS and CDR2 YYNGEE. V was clipped by 5 bases and J by 0 bases, with 10 bases between them. The CDR3 DNA is TGTGCCAGCAGATCGGGACTGAGCACAGATACGCAGTATTTT. It translates to CASRSGLSTDTQYF.

The V call is TRBV28, the J call TRBJ1-6, with 8 nucleotides matching TRBD1. V trimming: 7 bases; J trimming: 6 bases; junction bases outside the gene matches: 8. CDR1 and CDR2 (germline): MDHEN, SYDVKM. CDR3 length: 15 amino acids. CDR3 loop: CASTRQGTSNSPLHF. The CDR3 DNA reads as TGTGCCAGCACTCGACAGGGGACTAGTAATTCACCCCTCCACTTT.

In its sample, this clonotype was seen many times. V gene TRBV11-2 combines with J gene TRBJ2-1; no clear D. Trimming took 3 bases from V and 5 from J, leaving 5 bases between them. The germline V gene has CDR1 SGHAT and CDR2 FQNNGV. The CDR3 is made up of 12 amino acids. The CDR3 is CASSFSNNEQFF. Here the CDR3 DNA reads TGTGCCAGCAGCTTTTCTAACAATGAGCAGTTCTTC. Full variable domain (rest looked up from reference TRBV11-2 and TRBJ2-1): EAGVAQSPRYKIIEKRQSVAFWCNPISGHATLYWYQQILGQGPKLLIQFQNNGVVDDSQLPKDRFSAERLKGVDSTLKIQPAKLEDSAVYLCASSFSNNEQFFGPGTRLTVL.

This clonotype appeared a few times. The chain couples TRBV6-2 or TRBV6-3 to TRBJ1-4, with 7 bases identical to TRBD1. Per germline, CDR1 MNHEY and CDR2 SVGEGT. V lost 10 bases to trimming and J lost 0 bases; unmatched junction nucleotides: 17. CDR3 length: 18 amino acids. This chain's CDR3 is CATRGQDAYLATNEKLFF. Written as DNA, the CDR3 is TGTGCCACCCGCGGACAGGACGCCTACCTTGCAACTAATGAAAAACTGTTTTTT.

The chain has TRBV6-6 and TRBJ2-5, with D hard to call. The germline CDR1 and CDR2 sequences are MNHNY and SVGAGI (reference sequence). CDR3 length: 13 amino acids. Trimming took off 6 bases at V and 0 bases at J, with 8 bases between the two ends. The CDR3 sequence is CASSSVNQETQYF. The CDR3 nucleotides read TGTGCCAGCAGCTCAGTGAACCAAGAGACCCAGTACTTC.

This clonotype was counted only a few times. The CDR3 sequence is CASSLGQGAVNEQFF. The CDR3 DNA is TGTGCCAGCAGTTTGGGACAGGGGGCTGTCAATGAGCAGTTCTTC. This chain links TRBV28 with TRBJ2-1; 12 bases are a match to TRBD1. The junction had 3 bases not matched to a gene; V was cut back by 3 bases and J by 6 bases. This CDR3 has 15 residues. Germline V gives CDR1 MDHEN, CDR2 SYDVKM.

At least ten counts were recorded for this clonotype. V is TRBV19 and J is TRBJ2-7, with 9 bases matching TRBD2. The CDR3 is made up of 13 amino acids. CDR1 is LNHDA and CDR2 is SQIVND in the germline V gene (reference sequence). J lost 2 bases, V lost 7 bases, and 3 bases had no gene match. The CDR3: CASTAGGPYEQYF. The CDR3 nucleotides read TGTGCCAGTACTGCGGGAGGGCCCTACGAGCAGTACTTC.

About this clonotype itself: Just one base apart from a much larger clone, this may be a read error. The rearrangement joins TRBV13 to TRBJ2-6, with D perhaps being TRBD1 or TRBD2 (5 bases each). Germline V gene data show CDR1 as PRHDT and CDR2 as FYEKMQ (reference sequence). The CDR3 covers 17 residues. CDR3 residues: CTSSLGPGTSGANVLTF. For the CDR3, the DNA is TGTACCAGCAGCTTAGGCCCAGGGACGTCTGGGGCCAACGTCCTGACTTTC.

This rearrangement joins TRBV2 to TRBJ2-2; possible D gene TRBD2, 5 bases. Trimming took 7 bases from V and 1 from J, leaving 7 bases between them. The CDR3 loop spans 13 amino acids. CDR1 and CDR2 from the germline V gene are SNHLY and FYNNEI. The DNA for the CDR3 is TGTGCCAGCATAGAGGGGAACACCGGGGAGCTGTTTTTT. Its protein product is CASIEGNTGELFF.

This clonotype was found a few times. The rearrangement links TRBV27 to TRBJ2-7; no clear D. There are 11 residues in the CDR3. Germline CDR1 reads MNHEY; CDR2 reads SMNVEV (reference sequence). V was cut by 4 bases and J by 3 bases, with 4 bases left in between. This CDR3 reads CASSSNYEQYF. Written as DNA, the CDR3 is TGTGCCAGCAGTTCCAACTACGAGCAGTACTTC.

This clonotype was seen more than once but under ten times. The chain joins TRBV3-1 to TRBJ1-3, with D hard to call. This CDR3 comprises 18 residues. V gave up 4 bases and J gave up 3 bases, with 22 bases separating them. CDR1 and CDR2 from the germline V gene are LGHDT and YNNKEL (reference sequence). CDR3 coding DNA: TGTGCCAGCAGCCCAAGAGATCGCCGGGGATCGAGTGGAAACACCATATATTTT. This encodes CASSPRDRRGSSGNTIYF. Combining the CDR3 with reference TRBV3-1 and TRBJ1-3 gives the whole variable domain DTAVSQTPKYLVTQMGNDKSIKCEQNLGHDTMYWYKQDSKKFLKIMFSYNNKELIINETVPNRFSPKSPDKAHLNLHINSLELGDSAVYFCASSPRDRRGSSGNTIYFGEGSWLTVV.

This clonotype was counted ten times or more. The chain has TRBV28 and TRBJ2-4, with TRBD1 as a possible D gene (6 bases). This CDR3 comprises 14 residues. Germline assignment: CDR1 MDHEN and CDR2 SYDVKM. V was shortened by 6 bases and J by 9 bases, with 18 bases between the two germline ends. The CDR3 DNA follows: TGTGCCAGCAGCCCCCAGGGGCGAGGGGGCATTCAGTACTTC. Translation: CASSPQGRGGIQYF.

This clonotype was seen ten or more times. The J gene is TRBJ1-1, the V gene TRBV7-9; no definite D call. CDR1 is SEHNR, CDR2 FQNEAQ, per germline (reference sequence). The CDR3 totals 15 residues. Trimming removed 7 bases at V and 0 bases at J, with 15 bases between. The CDR3 DNA reads as TGTGCCAGCAAAGATTCGACGGGCTTGAACACTGAAGCTTTCTTT. This codes for CASKDSTGLNTEAFF.

Only a few counts were recorded for this clonotype. The chain joins TRBV6-6 to TRBJ1-2, with D hard to call. Germline values: CDR1 MNHNY, CDR2 SVGAGI (reference sequence). The CDR3 runs to 15 residues. Trimming removed 0 bases from V and 1 base from J, with 9 bases in between. The CDR3 loop is CASSYSLSDNYGYTF. The CDR3 DNA is TGTGCCAGCAGTTACTCCTTGTCCGATAACTATGGCTACACCTTC.

This clonotype appeared many times. This chain links TRBV7-7 with TRBJ1-6, with 9 bases matching TRBD1. The J segment lost 9 bases and the V segment lost 6 bases, leaving 18 bases of the junction unmatched. The germline V gene has CDR1 SSHAT and CDR2 FNYEAQ (reference sequence). The CDR3 sequence is 18 residues long. The CDR3 spells CASSQHKGDRASSSPLHF. DNA of the CDR3: TGTGCCAGCAGTCAACACAAAGGGGACAGGGCATCCTCTTCACCCCTCCACTTT.

The table lists this clonotype with a few counts. The rearrangement uses TRBV7-6 and TRBJ2-3; TRBD1 or TRBD2 may be the D gene (5 bases each). The length of the CDR3 is 12 residues. Trimming cost V 3 bases and J 10 bases, with 11 bases left between them. CDR1 is SGHVS, CDR2 FNYEAQ, per germline. Here the CDR3 reads CASSFSGSAQYF. In DNA form, the CDR3 reads TGTGCCAGCAGCTTTTCAGGGAGTGCGCAGTATTTT.

The chain has TRBV14 and TRBJ2-3; 7 positions agree with TRBD2. The CDR3 extends over 15 amino acids. After removal of 1 base from V and 4 bases from J, the junction contained 5 bases not matched to a gene. Germline V gene sequence: CDR1 SGHDN, CDR2 FVKESK. CDR3 nucleotide sequence: TGTGCCAGCAGCCAAGTCGGCGGGAGATCAGATACGCAGTATTTT. It is translated as CASSQVGGRSDTQYF.

This clonotype was detected only a few times. This sequence joins TRBV20-1 and TRBJ2-1, with a possible D match to TRBD1 (6 bases). Germline loops: CDR1 DFQATT, CDR2 SNEGSKA (reference sequence). Trimming pared 2 bases from V and 0 bases from J, leaving 11 bases between. This CDR3 is built from 15 residues. This CDR3 reads CSARQGMGSYNEQFF. The DNA for the CDR3 is TGCAGTGCTAGACAGGGGATGGGCTCCTACAATGAGCAGTTCTTC.

The chain has TRBV28 and TRBJ2-2; TRBD1 aligns across 9 bases. From germline, CDR1 is MDHEN and CDR2 SYDVKM. After removal of 4 bases from V and 4 bases from J, the junction contained 4 bases not matched to a gene. The CDR3 is 15 amino acids. The DNA for the CDR3 is TGTGCCAGCAGTTCAGACAGGGGGAGCACCGGGGAGCTGTTTTTT. Its protein is CASSSDRGSTGELFF.

This clonotype was observed many times. This sequence joins TRBV20-1 and TRBJ1-2, with D tentatively TRBD1 (5 bases). The CDR3 runs 14 residues. Trimming removed 0 bases from V and 7 bases from J, with 15 bases in between. The germline gives CDR1 DFQATT, CDR2 SNEGSKA (reference sequence). CDR3 nucleotide sequence: TGCAGTGCTAGAGATCGGGGCAGAGGGGCTGGCTACACCTTC. This translates into CSARDRGRGAGYTF.

As concerns this clonotype: A much larger clone differs from this one at a single base, so this may be a read error. In this CDR3 the conserved last residue, phenylalanine or tryptophan, is missing, so a read error is likely. The rearrangement uses TRBV28 and TRBJ2-7; D unresolved. In germline, CDR1 is MDHEN, CDR2 SYDVKM. The CDR3 totals 11 residues. V dropped 6 bases and J dropped 5 bases, with 8 bases sitting between them. CDR3 protein: CASSRGHEQYS. For the CDR3, the DNA is TGTGCCAGCAGCCGTGGTCACGAGCAGTACTCC.

The genes are TRBV29-1 and TRBJ2-7; D might be TRBD1 or TRBD2, each matching 5 bases. The V gene lost 8 bases and the J gene lost 6 bases, with 14 bases spanning the gap. The germline V gene has CDR1 SQVTM and CDR2 ANQGSEA. The CDR3 extends over 11 amino acids. The DNA for the CDR3 is TGCAGCTTCAGGAGAGGGGTCGAGCAGTACTTC. It encodes CSFRRGVEQYF.

This clonotype was seen repeatedly, ten times or more. The chain combines TRBV29-1 with TRBJ2-7; D perhaps matches TRBD1 (6 bases). Germline V gives CDR1 SQVTM, CDR2 ANQGSEA. V lost 4 bases, J lost 3 bases, and 16 bases lay in between. The CDR3 totals 14 residues. For the CDR3, the DNA is TGCAGCGTTGCTTACCAGACAGGATTCTACGAGCAGTACTTC. This translates into CSVAYQTGFYEQYF.

This clonotype came up a few times. The chain couples TRBV7-9 to TRBJ2-2; 10 nucleotides agree with TRBD1. V was pared by 4 bases and J by 6 bases, with 5 bases of the junction left unmatched. The CDR3 runs 15 residues. Germline V lookup: CDR1 SEHNR, CDR2 FQNEAQ (reference sequence). CDR3 nucleotide sequence: TGTGCCAGCAGCTCCGGACAGGGGGTGGCCGGGGAGCTGTTTTTT. Amino acids: CASSSGQGVAGELFF.

This clonotype has just a few counts. The J gene is TRBJ1-5, the V gene TRBV7-8; D call uncertain. Trimming left V 1 base short and J 7 bases short, with 11 bases between. Germline V CDR1 and CDR2: SGHVS, FQNEAQ. The CDR3 runs to 14 residues. CDR3 sequence reads: CASSLGGTAQPQHF. The CDR3, as DNA: TGTGCCAGCAGCTTAGGAGGAACCGCGCAGCCCCAGCATTTT.

In its sample, this clonotype was seen many times. V usage is TRBV7-7 and J usage is TRBJ2-1, with 8 bases matching TRBD1. Unmatched junction bases numbered 7, after V lost 3 bases and J lost 6 bases. Germline V gene lookup returns CDR1 SSHAT and CDR2 FNYEAQ (reference sequence). The CDR3 has 15 amino acids. The CDR3 sequence: CASSFSGQGPNEQFF. The DNA for the CDR3 is TGTGCCAGCAGCTTTTCCGGACAGGGCCCCAATGAGCAGTTCTTC.

The rearrangement links TRBV28 to TRBJ2-2; TRBD1 aligns across 7 bases. The CDR3 totals 18 residues. With V trimmed by 5 bases and J by 0 bases, 12 bases remained unmatched. Germline assignment: CDR1 MDHEN and CDR2 SYDVKM. The CDR3, as DNA: TGTGCCAGCAGTCCACAGGGGTTTGGTTTGGCGAACACCGGGGAGCTGTTTTTT. Its translation is CASSPQGFGLANTGELFF.